These 8 T cell receptor beta chains were sequenced from one sample in a study of cytomegalovirus exposure and HLA in healthy donors. PCR amplification relied on 60 Vbeta primers (plus 13 Jbeta primers). TCRdb's table, derived via immunoSEQ multiplex PCR, lists solely in-frame clones and lacks some. The data contain about 200,000 clones, 70% to 85% of them singletons. Sequencing used PBMCs. The receptor set was obtained from a boy aged 2-15 years in good health and CMV-seronegative.

This clone was seen only a few times. CDR3 coding DNA: TGTGCCATCAGTGAGTCTAACGGGGTTGAGCAGTTCTTC. Amino acids: CAISESNGVEQFF. The V gene is TRBV10-3, the J gene TRBJ2-1; a weak D match, TRBD2 (5 bases). Trimming stripped 0 bases from V and 9 bases from J, with 9 bases between. From germline, CDR1 is ENHRY and CDR2 SYGVKD. The CDR3 contains 13 residues.

The chain joins TRBV28 to TRBJ1-6, with D perhaps TRBD1 (5 bases). V lost 4 bases and J lost 10, with 8 bases in between. Germline CDR1 reads MDHEN; CDR2 reads SYDVKM. The CDR3 spans 12 residues. CDR3 nucleotide sequence: TGTGCCAGCAGTTCGACAGTATCACCCCTCCACTTT. Translated: CASSSTVSPLHF.

This chain links TRBV5-6 with TRBJ2-3; D perhaps matches TRBD2 (6 bases). The CDR3 length is 16 residues. V was pared by 5 bases and J by 5 bases, with 21 bases between. The germline V gene encodes CDR1 SGHDT and CDR2 YYEEEE. DNA for the CDR3: TGTGCCAGCAGGGACGGACTACCCAGGGCAGGAGATACGCAGTATTTT. Its translation is CASRDGLPRAGDTQYF.

This chain connects TRBV7-9 to TRBJ1-3; tentative D call: TRBD1 (5 bases). The CDR3 spans 16 residues. Trimming took 3 bases from V and 0 from J, leaving 12 bases between them. The germline gives CDR1 SEHNR, CDR2 FQNEAQ (reference sequence). The CDR3 coding sequence is TGTGCCAGCAGCTTTAACAGGTCCTACTCTGGAAACACCATATATTTT. This sequence encodes CASSFNRSYSGNTIYF.

The chain links TRBV10-3 to TRBJ1-3; D not resolved. Germline values: CDR1 ENHRY, CDR2 SYGVKD. The V end was cut by 6 bases, the J end by 0 bases, with 9 bases between. The CDR3 consists of 14 residues. The DNA for the CDR3 is TGTGCCATCAGCGACACGTTCTCTGGAAACACCATATATTTT. Translated: CAISDTFSGNTIYF.

The V call is TRBV5-4, the J call TRBJ1-1; no definite D call. Looked up from germline, CDR1 is SGHNT and CDR2 is YYREEE (reference sequence). This CDR3 is 15 amino acids long. The ends were cut back, 0 bases at V and 0 bases at J, with 9 bases in the middle. The chain's CDR3 is CASSLASEMNTEAFF. The CDR3 bases are TGTGCCAGCAGCTTGGCCTCTGAGATGAACACTGAAGCTTTCTTT. Full variable domain (remainder filled in from reference TRBV5-4 and TRBJ1-1): ETGVTQSPTHLIKTRGQQVTLRCSSQSGHNTVSWYQQALGQGPQFIFQYYREEENGRGNFPPRFSGLQFPNYSSELNVNALELDDSALYLCASSLASEMNTEAFFGQGTRLTVV.

The chain recombines TRBV4-3 with TRBJ1-3; no firm D call. The CDR3 length is 16 residues. V lost 0 bases and J 0 bases, leaving 9 bases between the germline ends. Germline V gene data show CDR1 as LGHNA and CDR2 as YSLEER. CDR3 coding DNA: TGCGCCAGCAGCCAAGAAGGTGGAGGCTCTGGAAACACCATATATTTT. This translates into CASSQEGGGSGNTIYF.

In its sample, this clone was seen a few times. The chain is built from TRBV7-2 and TRBJ1-4; the D is unclear. Germline V gives CDR1 SGHTA, CDR2 FQGNSA. V was pared by 1 base and J by 8 bases, with 14 bases between. The CDR3 is made up of 15 amino acids. The CDR3 region is CASSLVRGRGEKLFF. The CDR3 DNA sequence: TGTGCCAGCAGCTTAGTACGAGGCCGGGGAGAAAAACTGTTTTTT.